The 5 T cell receptor beta chains below were found in one sample sequenced in a study of CD8 T cells in Susac syndrome. After extraction with the RNeasy kit, about 0.45 to 1 ug of the RNA was reverse transcribed using random hexamers. Each CDR3 protein gets one entry after TCRdb re-called the immunoSEQ multiplex PCR reads with MiXCR. The table has roughly 130,000 distinct CDR3 sequences, less than 95% seen once. The sample comprised CD4+ T cells from PBMCs. The receptors come from a human donor with multiple sclerosis.

The V and J genes are TRBV7-2 and TRBJ1-2; 7 bases map to TRBD1. This CDR3 is 15 amino acids long. Germline V lookup: CDR1 SGHTA, CDR2 FQGNSA. V lost 0 bases to trimming and J lost 2 bases; unmatched junction nucleotides: 3. In DNA, the CDR3 is TGTGCCAGCAGCTTAGCGGCAGGGGGGAACTATGGCTACACCTTC. Translating it yields CASSLAAGGNYGYTF.

This chain connects TRBV2 to TRBJ1-4; the D is unclear. The CDR3 is 15 residues long. CDR1 and CDR2 from the germline V gene are SNHLY and FYNNEI. The germline V and J ends were trimmed by 6 bases and 0 bases, with 11 bases remaining between them. The CDR3 is CASRAYSATNEKLFF. CDR3 DNA: TGTGCCAGCAGGGCTTACAGTGCAACTAATGAAAAACTGTTTTTT.

CDR3 amino acids: CSAIVRGQLYGYTF. In nucleotides, the CDR3 is TGCAGTGCCATAGTCAGGGGGCAGTTGTATGGCTACACCTTC. V usage is TRBV20-1 and J usage is TRBJ1-2; the match to TRBD1 covers 8 bases. The junction had 11 bases not matched to a gene; V was cut back by 6 bases and J by 5 bases. The germline V gene has CDR1 DFQATT and CDR2 SNEGSKA (reference sequence). The CDR3 spans 14 residues.

V usage is TRBV5-1 and J usage is TRBJ1-2, with TRBD1 matching 8 bases. V lost 7 bases, J lost 2 bases, and 16 bases stayed unmatched. Per the germline V gene, CDR1 is SGHRS and CDR2 is YFSETQ. The CDR3 consists of 17 residues. The CDR3 is CASPFFPPTGANYGYTF. The DNA for the CDR3 is TGCGCCAGCCCATTTTTCCCCCCGACAGGGGCGAACTATGGCTACACCTTC.

The V and J genes are TRBV7-9 and TRBJ1-1; D is ambiguous. Between the trimmed V and J ends, which lost 5 bases and 5 bases, there was a span of 15 bases. This CDR3 region has 14 residues. The germline V gene has CDR1 SEHNR and CDR2 FQNEAQ (reference sequence). The CDR3 is CASSLREGRTEAFF. DNA of the CDR3: TGTGCCAGCAGCCTCCGCGAGGGCCGGACTGAAGCTTTCTTT.